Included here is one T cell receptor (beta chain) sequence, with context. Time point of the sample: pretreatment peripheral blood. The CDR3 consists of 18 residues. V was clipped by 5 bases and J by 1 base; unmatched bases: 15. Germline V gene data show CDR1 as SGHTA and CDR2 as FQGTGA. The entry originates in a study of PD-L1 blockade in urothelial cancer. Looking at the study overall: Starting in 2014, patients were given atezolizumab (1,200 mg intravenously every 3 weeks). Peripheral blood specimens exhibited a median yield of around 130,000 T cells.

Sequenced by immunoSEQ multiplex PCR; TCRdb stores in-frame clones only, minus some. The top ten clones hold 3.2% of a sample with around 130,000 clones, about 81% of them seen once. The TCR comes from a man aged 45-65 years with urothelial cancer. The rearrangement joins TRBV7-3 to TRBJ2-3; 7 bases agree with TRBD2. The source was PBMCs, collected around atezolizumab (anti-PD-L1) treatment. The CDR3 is CASSPRPSGAGGTDTQYF. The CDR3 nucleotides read TGTGCCAGCAGCCCCCGCCCCAGTGGGGCGGGAGGCACAGATACGCAGTATTTT.